This TCR beta chain was recovered during a study of regulatory T cells in long-lasting Graves disease. V lost 4 bases and J lost 3, with 16 bases in between. The CDR3 has 15 amino acids. Per germline, CDR1 MDHEN and CDR2 SYDVKM. iRepertoire HTBI primers and Arm-PCR of CDR3 regions built TCR beta libraries. Each CDR3 protein gets one entry after TCRdb re-called the multiplex PCR reads with MiXCR. Of more than 400,000 distinct CDR3 sequences in the sample, around 16% were seen once. The time point was: newly diagnosed GD, antithyroid drugs for less than 3 months. Extracted PBMC RNA gave rise to the TCR library. This clonotype showed up many times. Another study also made use of these data, one on T cells in Graves' hyperthyroidism and ophthalmopathy. That paper notes: HTBI primers drove first-round RT-PCR of the TCR CDR3. Progression to ophthalmopathy was predicted a median of roughly 6.5 months early.

The sequence was obtained from a man aged 40-55 years with Graves disease. Sample: peripheral blood mononuclear cells (PBMCs), taken at new diagnosis, from a patient treated with antithyroid drugs. The chain has TRBV28 and TRBJ2-7; D is possibly TRBD1 or TRBD2 (5 bases each). CDR3 bases: TGTGCCAGCAGTTGGGGGACGGGGTCGGGCTACGAGCAGTACTTC. Protein: CASSWGTGSGYEQYF.